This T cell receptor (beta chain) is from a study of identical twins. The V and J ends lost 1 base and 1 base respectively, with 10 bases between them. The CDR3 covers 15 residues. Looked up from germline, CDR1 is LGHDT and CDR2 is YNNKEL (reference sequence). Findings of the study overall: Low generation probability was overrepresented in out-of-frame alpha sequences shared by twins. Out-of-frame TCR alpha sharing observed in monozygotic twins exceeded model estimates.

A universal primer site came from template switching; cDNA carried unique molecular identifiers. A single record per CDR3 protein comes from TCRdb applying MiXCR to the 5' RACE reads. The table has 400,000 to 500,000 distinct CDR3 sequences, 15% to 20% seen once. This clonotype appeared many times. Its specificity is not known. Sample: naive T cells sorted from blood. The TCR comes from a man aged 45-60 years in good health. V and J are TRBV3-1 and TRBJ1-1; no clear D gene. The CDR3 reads CASSQASRTNTEAFF. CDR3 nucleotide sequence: TGTGCCAGCAGCCAAGCGTCCAGGACGAACACTGAAGCTTTCTTT.